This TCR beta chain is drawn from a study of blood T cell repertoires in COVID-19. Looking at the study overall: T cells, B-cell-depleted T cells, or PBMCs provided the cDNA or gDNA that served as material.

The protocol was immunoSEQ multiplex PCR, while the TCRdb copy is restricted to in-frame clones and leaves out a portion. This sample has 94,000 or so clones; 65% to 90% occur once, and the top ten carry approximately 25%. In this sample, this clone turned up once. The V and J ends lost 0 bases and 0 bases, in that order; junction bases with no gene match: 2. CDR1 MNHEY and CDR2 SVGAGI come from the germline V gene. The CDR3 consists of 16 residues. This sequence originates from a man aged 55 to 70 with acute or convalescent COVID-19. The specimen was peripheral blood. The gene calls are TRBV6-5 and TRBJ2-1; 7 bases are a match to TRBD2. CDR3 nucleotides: TGTGCCAGCAGTTACTCGGGCGGGGGCTCCTACAATGAGCAGTTCTTC. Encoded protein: CASSYSGGGSYNEQFF.